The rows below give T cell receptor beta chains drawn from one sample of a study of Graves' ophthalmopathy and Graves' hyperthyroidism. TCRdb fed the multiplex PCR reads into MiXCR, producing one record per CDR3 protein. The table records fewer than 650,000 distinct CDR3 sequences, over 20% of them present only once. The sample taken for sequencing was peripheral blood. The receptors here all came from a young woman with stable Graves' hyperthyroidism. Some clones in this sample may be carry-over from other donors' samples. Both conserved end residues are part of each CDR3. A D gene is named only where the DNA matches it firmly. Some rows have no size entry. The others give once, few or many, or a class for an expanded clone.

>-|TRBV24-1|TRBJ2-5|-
CATSDLRVDGTQYF
TGTGCCACCAGTGATTTGAGGGTTGACGGGACCCAGTACTTC
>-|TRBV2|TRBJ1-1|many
CATPTGPMNTEAFF
TGTGCCACCCCGACAGGCCCAATGAACACTGAAGCTTTCTTT
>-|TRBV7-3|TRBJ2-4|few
CASSLMIGNIQYF
TGTGCCAGCAGCTTAATGATCGGGAACATTCAGTACTTC
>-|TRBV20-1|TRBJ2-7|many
CSARARAGPIYEQYF
TGCAGTGCTAGGGCGAGGGCTGGTCCCATCTACGAGCAGTACTTC
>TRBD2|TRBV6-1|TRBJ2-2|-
CASLRGEGGELFF
TGTGCCAGCCTGCGGGGGGAGGGAGGGGAGCTGTTTTTT
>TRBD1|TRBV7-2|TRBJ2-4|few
CASSLRTGDIQYF
TGTGCCAGCAGCTTACGGACAGGGGACATTCAGTACTTC
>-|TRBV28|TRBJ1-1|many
CASRLTNSGTEAFF
TGTGCCAGCAGGCTGACAAACTCGGGCACTGAAGCTTTCTTT
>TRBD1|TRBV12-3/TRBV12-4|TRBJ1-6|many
CASRGGQLNSPLHF
TGTGCCAGCAGAGGGGGACAGCTTAATTCACCCCTCCACTTT
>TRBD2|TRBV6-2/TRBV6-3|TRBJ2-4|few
CASTLAGRENIKYF
TGTGCCAGCACCTTAGCGGGAAGAGAAAACATTAAGTACTTC
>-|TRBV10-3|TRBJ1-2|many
CAIGKGDSGYGYTF
TGTGCCATCGGAAAGGGGGATTCAGGCTATGGCTACACCTTC
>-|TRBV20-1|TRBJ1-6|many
CSADGHGESPLHF
TGCAGTGCCGACGGGCACGGAGAATCACCCCTCCACTTT
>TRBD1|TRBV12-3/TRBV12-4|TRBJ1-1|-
CASSEGAMNTEAFF
TGTGCCAGCAGTGAGGGGGCAATGAACACTGAAGCTTTCTTT
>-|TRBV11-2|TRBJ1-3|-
CASSAYRVRGNTIYF
TGTGCCAGCAGCGCGTACAGGGTACGTGGAAACACTATATATTTT
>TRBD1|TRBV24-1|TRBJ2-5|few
CATSGDREGEETQYF
TGTGCCACCAGTGGGGACAGGGAGGGGGAAGAGACCCAGTACTTC
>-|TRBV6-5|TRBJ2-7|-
CASSYSGHLTYEQYF
TGTGCCAGCAGTTACTCGGGACACCTCACCTACGAGCAGTACTTC
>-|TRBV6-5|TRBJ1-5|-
CASSYRDRRNQPQHF
TGTGCCAGCAGTTACAGAGACAGGCGCAATCAGCCCCAGCATTTT
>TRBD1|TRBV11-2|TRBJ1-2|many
CASSLYRGTGPNGYTF
TGTGCCAGCAGCCTATACAGGGGAACGGGCCCTAATGGCTACACCTTC
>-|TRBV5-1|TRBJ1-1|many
CASSLVAAEAFF
TGCGCCAGCAGCTTGGTTGCAGCTGAAGCTTTCTTT
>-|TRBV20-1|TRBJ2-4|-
CSASGVAKNIQYF
TGCAGTGCTAGCGGGGTAGCCAAAAACATTCAGTACTTC
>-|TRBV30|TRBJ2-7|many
CAFRQVGTYEQYF
TGTGCCTTCCGTCAGGTCGGAACCTACGAGCAGTACTTC
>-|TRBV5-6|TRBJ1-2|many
CASSLLTAWGYGYTF
TGTGCCAGCAGCTTGTTGACGGCGTGGGGCTATGGCTACACCTTC
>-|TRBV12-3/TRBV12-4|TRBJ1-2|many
CASSSRATYGYTF
TGTGCCAGCAGTTCCCGGGCCACCTATGGCTACACCTTC
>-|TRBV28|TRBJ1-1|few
CASSLPGPWGTEAFF
TGTGCCAGCAGCCTACCAGGCCCCTGGGGGACTGAAGCTTTCTTT
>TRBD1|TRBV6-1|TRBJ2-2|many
CASSTTGNGELFF
TGTGCCAGCAGCACGACAGGGAACGGGGAGCTGTTTTTT
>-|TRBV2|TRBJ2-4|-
CASSERIAKNIQYF
TGTGCCAGCAGTGAGAGAATAGCCAAAAACATTCAGTACTTC
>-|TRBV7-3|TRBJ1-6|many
CASSLGLINSPLHF
TGTGCCAGCAGCTTAGGTCTGATAAATTCACCCCTCCACTTT
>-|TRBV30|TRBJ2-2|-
CAWSYKGSLNTGELFF
TGTGCCTGGAGTTACAAGGGGTCGCTTAACACCGGGGAGCTGTTTTTT
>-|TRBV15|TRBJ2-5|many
CATSRVSLETQYF
TGTGCCACCAGCAGAGTCAGCTTGGAGACCCAGTACTTC
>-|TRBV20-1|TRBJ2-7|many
CSARLGSYEQYF
TGCAGTGCTAGGCTTGGCTCTTACGAGCAGTACTTC
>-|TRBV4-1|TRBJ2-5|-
CASSQWTRETQYF
TGCGCCAGCAGCCAATGGACTCGGGAGACCCAGTACTTC
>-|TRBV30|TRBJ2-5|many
CAWSVVSEETQYF
TGTGCCTGGAGTGTAGTTTCAGAAGAGACCCAGTACTTC
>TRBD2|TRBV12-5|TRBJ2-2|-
CASGSSPGLAITGELFF
TGTGCTAGTGGTTCGTCCCCGGGACTAGCGATCACCGGGGAGCTGTTTTTT
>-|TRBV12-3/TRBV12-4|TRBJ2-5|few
CASSLRQRETQYF
TGTGCCAGCAGTTTAAGGCAGCGGGAGACCCAGTACTTC
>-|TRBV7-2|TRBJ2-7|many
CASSLVAQGYEQYF
TGTGCCAGCAGCTTAGTAGCACAGGGCTACGAGCAGTACTTC
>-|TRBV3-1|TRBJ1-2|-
CASSQETVSNYGYTF
TGTGCCAGCAGCCAGGAGACAGTATCTAACTATGGCTACACCTTC
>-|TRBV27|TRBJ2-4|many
CASSTAQLAKNIQYF
TGTGCCAGCAGCACAGCCCAGCTAGCCAAAAACATTCAGTACTTC
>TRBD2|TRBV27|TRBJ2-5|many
CASSSLGLAETQYF
TGTGCCAGCAGTTCCCTCGGACTAGCGGAGACCCAGTACTTC
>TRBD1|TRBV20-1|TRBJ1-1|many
CSARGGDRARGDTEAFF
TGCAGTGCTAGAGGCGGGGACAGGGCGCGGGGGGACACTGAAGCTTTCTTT
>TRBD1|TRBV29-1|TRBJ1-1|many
CSVETGEYTEAFF
TGCAGCGTGGAGACAGGGGAATACACTGAAGCTTTCTTT
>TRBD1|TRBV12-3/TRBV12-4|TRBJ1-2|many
CASSPAGTGKGYYGYTF
TGTGCCAGCAGTCCTGCCGGGACAGGGAAAGGGTACTATGGCTACACCTTC
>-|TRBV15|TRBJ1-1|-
CATSTTGDTEAFF
TGTGCCACCAGCACTACAGGAGACACTGAAGCTTTCTTT
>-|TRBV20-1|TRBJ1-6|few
CSARVRFSSYNSHLHF
TGCAGTGCTAGAGTTAGATTTAGCTCCTATAATTCACACCTCCACTTT
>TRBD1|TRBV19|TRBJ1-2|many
CASRLTGGGYTF
TGTGCCAGTAGACTAACAGGGGGCGGCTACACCTTC
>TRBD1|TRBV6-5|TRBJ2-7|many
CASSYSGTGCLFQQYF
TGTGCCAGCAGTTACTCCGGGACAGGGTGCCTCTTCCAGCAGTACTTC
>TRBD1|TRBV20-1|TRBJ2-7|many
CSARALTGTGGTYEQYF
TGCAGTGCTAGAGCGTTGACCGGGACAGGGGGGACCTACGAGCAGTACTTC
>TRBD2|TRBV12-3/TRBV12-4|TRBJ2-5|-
CASIWGLAGVQETQYF
TGTGCCAGCATATGGGGACTAGCGGGCGTTCAAGAGACCCAGTACTTC
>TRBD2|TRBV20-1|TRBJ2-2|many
CSASPTSGGWGGELFF
TGCAGTGCTAGCCCCACTAGCGGGGGGTGGGGCGGGGAGCTGTTTTTT
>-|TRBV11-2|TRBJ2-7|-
CASSLVVNAGPSSYEQYF
TGTGCCAGCAGCTTAGTAGTTAACGCCGGGCCCTCCTCCTACGAGCAGTACTTC
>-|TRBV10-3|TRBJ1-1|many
CAISDLQQGNTEAFF
TGTGCCATCAGTGATTTGCAACAGGGAAACACTGAAGCTTTCTTT
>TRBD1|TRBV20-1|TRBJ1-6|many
CSARDRGSSYNSPLHF
TGCAGTGCTAGGGACAGGGGTTCTTCCTATAATTCACCCCTCCACTTT
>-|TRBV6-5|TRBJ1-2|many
CASSYRALVYGYTF
TGTGCCAGCAGTTACCGGGCCTTGGTCTATGGCTACACCTTC
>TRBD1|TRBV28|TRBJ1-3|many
CASSVGQTKVDTIYF
TGTGCCAGCAGTGTGGGACAGACTAAAGTGGACACCATATATTTT
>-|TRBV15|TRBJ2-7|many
CATSNRKSYEQYF
TGTGCCACCAGCAATCGCAAGTCCTACGAGCAGTACTTC
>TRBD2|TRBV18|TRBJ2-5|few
CASSPPRLADPGVQETQYF
TGTGCCAGCTCACCACCGAGACTAGCGGACCCCGGGGTGCAAGAGACCCAGTACTTC
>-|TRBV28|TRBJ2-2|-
CASMIQGGTGELFF
TGTGCCAGCATGATACAGGGAGGCACCGGGGAGCTGTTTTTT
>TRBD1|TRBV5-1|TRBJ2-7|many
CASSPVTGPGGEQYF
TGCGCCAGCAGCCCCGTGACAGGGCCGGGCGGCGAGCAGTACTTC
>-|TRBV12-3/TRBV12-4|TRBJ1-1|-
CASSYPRLTDRNTEAFF
TGTGCCAGCAGTTATCCCCGCCTGACGGACAGGAACACTGAAGCTTTCTTT
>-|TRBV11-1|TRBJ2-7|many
CASSTTAGGARLEQYF
TGTGCCAGCAGCACTACAGCTGGCGGGGCTCGTCTCGAGCAGTACTTC
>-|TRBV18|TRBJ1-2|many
CASSPAENYGYTF
TGTGCCAGCTCACCTGCCGAGAACTATGGCTACACCTTC
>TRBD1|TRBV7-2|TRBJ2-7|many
CASSLNGRGLDEQYF
TGTGCCAGCAGCTTAAATGGCAGGGGGCTTGATGAGCAGTACTTC